Each of the 27 T cell receptor beta chains below was sequenced from the same sample in a study of cytomegalovirus exposure and HLA in healthy donors (dated by TCRdb to about 2017). Receptor libraries were prepared by the immunoSEQ multiplex PCR assay. TCRdb's version of the immuneACCESS table is confined to in-frame rearrangements and falls short of the full clone set. An unresolved V gene accounts for under half of the shortfall where checked; the remainder is of unknown origin. The sample contains roughly 130,000 clones, approximately 84% of them found a single time. Over 1.3% of the sample lies in the top ten. The sequencing sample was made of PBMCs. These receptors originate from a woman in her 30s in good health and CMV-seronegative.

The chain joins TRBV4-1 to TRBJ2-1, with 7 positions matching TRBD2. This CDR3 is 14 amino acids long. The V gene's germline CDR1 is MGHRA and CDR2 YSYEKL. The J segment lost 7 bases and the V segment lost 2 bases, leaving 5 bases of the junction unmatched. The CDR3: CASSQPREGNEQFF. CDR3 sequence (DNA): TGCGCCAGCAGCCAACCCAGGGAGGGTAATGAGCAGTTCTTC.

This clone showed up just a few times. CDR3 nucleotide sequence: TGTGCCAGCAGCCAAGTTCGCGACTATCGGGAGACCCAGTACTTC. Amino acid sequence: CASSQVRDYRETQYF. V is TRBV4-2 and J is TRBJ2-5; tentatively, D is TRBD2 (5 bases). Germline CDR1 LGHNA, CDR2 YNFKEQ. V lost 1 base, J lost 5 bases, and 14 bases lay in between. CDR3 length equals 15 residues.

The chain couples TRBV7-8 to TRBJ2-1, with a weak D call TRBD1 (5 bases). Germline V CDR1 and CDR2: SGHVS, FQNEAQ. This CDR3 spans 14 amino acids. V gave up 4 bases and J gave up 7 bases, with 14 bases separating them. As DNA, the CDR3 is TGTGCCAGCAGCTCAAGGGCCTCAGGGAATGAGCAGTTCTTC. It yields the protein CASSSRASGNEQFF.

V usage is TRBV6-1 and J usage is TRBJ1-1, with D possibly being TRBD1 (6 bases). The V gene's germline CDR1 is MNHNS and CDR2 SASEGT. V dropped 5 bases and J dropped 2 bases, with 12 bases sitting between them. This CDR3 has 14 residues. CDR3 coding DNA: TGTGCCAGCAGTAGACGACAGGCCAACACTGAAGCTTTCTTT. This sequence encodes CASSRRQANTEAFF.

This chain links TRBV30 with TRBJ1-2, with 10 nucleotides matching TRBD1. The V segment lost 5 bases and the J segment 5 bases; nucleotides outside the gene matches: 8. CDR1 is GTSNPN, CDR2 SVGIG, per germline (reference sequence). The CDR3 loop spans 14 amino acids. The CDR3 here is CAWRRDRGRYGYTF. DNA of the CDR3: TGTGCCTGGCGCCGGGACAGGGGTCGGTATGGCTACACCTTC.

The V gene is TRBV5-6, the J gene TRBJ1-2; 7 nucleotides agree with TRBD1. CDR3 length equals 13 residues. The germline gives CDR1 SGHDT, CDR2 YYEEEE. V lost 3 bases and J lost 7; bases outside the gene matches: 6. The DNA of the CDR3 is TGTGCCAGCAGCTCACAGGGGTCCCGTGGCTACACCTTC. Its translation is CASSSQGSRGYTF.

V and J are TRBV5-6 and TRBJ2-1, with 8 bases fitting TRBD2. From germline, CDR1 is SGHDT and CDR2 YYEEEE. The CDR3 spans 16 residues. Germline trimming cut 3 bases from V and 5 bases from J; bases unmatched to any gene: 10. Here the CDR3 DNA reads TGTGCCAGCAGCTACGAAAGCGGGGGAGAAAACAATGAGCAGTTCTTC. This encodes CASSYESGGENNEQFF.

The count of this clone is one. The V call is TRBV6-5, the J call TRBJ1-4; D is ambiguous. Germline CDR1 reads MNHEY; CDR2 reads SVGAGI. V was shortened by 6 bases and J by 3 bases, with 8 bases between the two germline ends. The CDR3 is 13 residues long. This CDR3 is CASSRESNEKLFF. CDR3 in DNA: TGTGCCAGCAGCCGCGAATCTAATGAAAAACTGTTTTTT.

This clone occurred a few times. The V and J genes are TRBV11-2 and TRBJ2-5; D call uncertain. CDR3 size: 11 residues. V lost 6 bases and J 2 bases, leaving 4 bases between the germline ends. Germline CDR1 and CDR2: SGHAT and FQNNGV. The CDR3 loop is CASSSQETQYF. The CDR3 nucleotides are TGTGCCAGCAGTTCTCAAGAGACCCAGTACTTC.

This chain joins TRBV25-1 and TRBJ2-7; D perhaps matches TRBD1 (5 bases). From germline, CDR1 is MGHDK and CDR2 SYGVNS. The CDR3 spans 13 residues. V dropped 3 bases and J dropped 6 bases, with 12 bases sitting between them. The CDR3 DNA sequence: TGTGCCAGCAGTGACAGGGCTACGAGCGAGCAGTACTTC. It specifies CASSDRATSEQYF.

The CDR3 nucleotides read TGTGCCAGCAGCCGGGGAGGAAGGGGGCTAGGGTATCCGTCCTACAATGAGCAGTTCTTC. This encodes CASSRGGRGLGYPSYNEQFF. The V call is TRBV7-3, the J call TRBJ2-1, with D perhaps TRBD1 (7 bases). Trimming pared 5 bases from V and 1 base from J, leaving 27 bases between. The CDR3 spans 20 residues. Looked up from germline, CDR1 is SGHTA and CDR2 is FQGTGA.

This clone was counted once. The chain couples TRBV2 to TRBJ2-5; TRBD2 matches 10 bases. CDR3 length: 15 residues. V lost 3 bases, J lost 4 bases, and 5 bases stayed unmatched. Germline V gene data show CDR1 as SNHLY and CDR2 as FYNNEI. CDR3: CASSDERGGVETQYF. The CDR3 DNA follows: TGTGCCAGCAGTGATGAGCGGGGGGGCGTAGAGACCCAGTACTTC.

V is TRBV6-6 and J is TRBJ1-3; D not certain. The germline gives CDR1 MNHNY, CDR2 SVGAGI (reference sequence). The CDR3 runs to 12 residues. V lost 11 bases to trimming and J lost 1 base, with 9 bases between them. The CDR3 nucleotides read TGTGCCCTCGGAGAGTCTGGAAACACCATATATTTT. As protein: CALGESGNTIYF.

The chain joins TRBV10-3 to TRBJ2-5; 9 bases match TRBD2. Trimming removed 8 bases from V and 4 bases from J; junction bases left unmatched: 5. CDR1 and CDR2 (germline): ENHRY, SYGVKD. The CDR3 spans 13 residues. CDR3 coding DNA: TGTGCCATCTCGGGGCGGGAGGGAGAGACCCAGTACTTC. Amino acids: CAISGREGETQYF.

In this sample, this clone turned up once. The rearrangement joins TRBV7-3 to TRBJ2-5; the D gene is possibly TRBD2 (6 bases). Germline assignment: CDR1 SGHTA and CDR2 FQGTGA. V lost 1 base, J lost 5 bases, and 8 bases lay in between. The CDR3 spans 13 residues. The chain's CDR3 is CASSLIGGETQYF. CDR3 nucleotides: TGTGCCAGCAGCTTAATTGGAGGGGAGACCCAGTACTTC. The full variable domain, rest sourced from reference TRBV7-3 and TRBJ2-5, is GAGVSQTPSNKVTEKGKYVELRCDPISGHTALYWYRQSLGQGPEFLIYFQGTGAADDSGLPNDRFFAVRPEGSVSTLKIQRTERGDSAVYLCASSLIGGETQYFGPGTRLLVL.

J is TRBJ2-6 and V is TRBV2; TRBD2 might be the D (6 bases). There are 14 residues in the CDR3. Trimming shortened V by 3 bases and J by 5 bases, and 8 bases separated the two germline ends. Looked up from germline, CDR1 is SNHLY and CDR2 is FYNNEI. The CDR3 DNA reads TGTGCCAGCAGTGACGGGGGACGGGCCAACGTCCTGACTTTC. This sequence encodes CASSDGGRANVLTF.

The chain has TRBV5-6 and TRBJ2-5, with 10 bases matching TRBD1. The CDR3 is made up of 16 amino acids. Germline CDR1 SGHDT, CDR2 YYEEEE. V gave up 4 bases and J gave up 5 bases; unmatched junction bases: 11. DNA for the CDR3: TGTGCCAGCAGCCTAACATCGACAGGGGGCGTGGAGACCCAGTACTTC. Protein product: CASSLTSTGGVETQYF.

J is TRBJ2-1 and V is TRBV27; D gene unclear. Between the trimmed V and J ends, which lost 8 bases and 6 bases, there was a span of 8 bases. The CDR3 is 11 amino acids. Germline V gene sequence: CDR1 MNHEY, CDR2 SMNVEV (reference sequence). This chain's CDR3 is CASLIGNEQFF. CDR3 in DNA: TGTGCCAGCCTCATCGGCAATGAGCAGTTCTTC.

The chain links TRBV6-1 to TRBJ1-4; D gene ambiguous. Germline V CDR1 and CDR2: MNHNS, SASEGT. The V end lost 8 bases, the J end lost 0 bases, and 7 bases lay between the germline ends. The CDR3 covers 13 residues. DNA for the CDR3: TGTGCCAGCCGAGCCACAACTAATGAAAAACTGTTTTTT. This encodes CASRATTNEKLFF.

The CDR3 loop is CASSLEGTGGVYEQYF. CDR3 sequence (DNA): TGCGCCAGCAGCTTGGAGGGGACAGGGGGCGTATACGAGCAGTACTTC. V gene TRBV5-1 combines with J gene TRBJ2-7; TRBD1 agrees at 12 bases. From germline, CDR1 is SGHRS and CDR2 YFSETQ. Trimming took 0 bases from V and 4 from J; bases not matched to a gene: 5. The CDR3 contains 16 residues.

There are a few counts of this clone. The chain joins TRBV9 to TRBJ1-1, with a weak D call TRBD1 (5 bases). Germline CDR1 reads SGDLS; CDR2 reads YYNGEE. The CDR3 runs to 15 residues. Trimming stripped 0 bases from V and 1 base from J, with 10 bases between. CDR3 DNA sequence: TGTGCCAGCAGCGTAGAGGGGACTAAGAACACTGAAGCTTTCTTT. Translation: CASSVEGTKNTEAFF. Full variable domain (missing parts from reference TRBV9 and TRBJ1-1): DSGVTQTPKHLITATGQRVTLRCSPRSGDLSVYWYQQSLDQGLQFLIQYYNGEERAKGNILERFSAQQFPDLHSELNLSSLELGDSALYFCASSVEGTKNTEAFFGQGTRLTVV.

V gene TRBV4-3 combines with J gene TRBJ2-1; D call uncertain. The V end lost 0 bases, the J end lost 6 bases, and 9 bases lay between the germline ends. This CDR3 is 14 amino acids long. Germline V gene sequence: CDR1 LGHNA, CDR2 YSLEER. As DNA, the CDR3 is TGCGCCAGCAGCCAAGATTTGGCCAGCAATGAGCAGTTCTTC. Its translation is CASSQDLASNEQFF.

The rearrangement links TRBV7-8 to TRBJ1-1; D is unresolved. Germline loops: CDR1 SGHVS, CDR2 FQNEAQ. The CDR3 runs 14 residues. The germline V and J ends were trimmed by 2 bases and 1 base, with 8 bases remaining between them. The CDR3 sequence is CASSLYAGNTEAFF. CDR3 coding DNA: TGTGCCAGCAGCTTATATGCGGGGAACACTGAAGCTTTCTTT.

This chain links TRBV29-1 with TRBJ2-1; 9 bases align to TRBD1. Looked up from germline, CDR1 is SQVTM and CDR2 is ANQGSEA. This CDR3 is 11 amino acids long. With 5 bases clipped from V and 8 bases from J, the junction kept 1 base outside the gene matches. In DNA, the CDR3 is TGCAGCGTTCGGACAGGGGATGAGCAGTTCTTC. Amino acid sequence: CSVRTGDEQFF.

This chain links TRBV7-9 with TRBJ2-2; weak D call: TRBD2 (5 bases). Germline CDR1 SEHNR, CDR2 FQNEAQ (reference sequence). The CDR3 is 16 residues long. V gave up 5 bases and J gave up 2 bases, with 15 bases separating them. CDR3 region: CASSLDYATNTGELFF. DNA for the CDR3: TGTGCCAGCAGCCTCGACTACGCCACCAACACCGGGGAGCTGTTTTTT.

This chain connects TRBV5-1 to TRBJ1-4; maybe TRBD1 (6 bases). CDR3 size: 17 residues. V was pared by 0 bases and J by 0 bases, with 12 bases between. Germline V gene data show CDR1 as SGHRS and CDR2 as YFSETQ. CDR3 DNA sequence: TGCGCCAGCAGCTTGGGCCAGGGGCTAGCAACTAATGAAAAACTGTTTTTT. It encodes CASSLGQGLATNEKLFF.

V is TRBV7-9 and J is TRBJ1-1; tentative D call: TRBD1 (6 bases). Germline V gene lookup returns CDR1 SEHNR and CDR2 FQNEAQ (reference sequence). CDR3 size: 14 residues. Deletions cut 6 bases from V and 0 bases from J, with 11 bases between. DNA for the CDR3: TGTGCCAGCAGTCCAGGGGTCCTGAACACTGAAGCTTTCTTT. Its protein is CASSPGVLNTEAFF. The variable domain in full, with the rest retrieved from reference TRBV7-9 and TRBJ1-1, is DTGVSQNPRHKITKRGQNVTFRCDPISEHNRLYWYRQTLGQGPEFLTYFQNEAQLEKSRLLSDRFSAERPKGSFSTLEIQRTEQGDSAMYLCASSPGVLNTEAFFGQGTRLTVV.